This T cell receptor (beta chain) was identified during a study of identical twins. On this clonotype: Its antigen is still unknown.

Trimming removed 6 bases at V and 5 bases at J, with 9 bases between. The CDR3 sequence is 12 residues long. Germline V CDR1 and CDR2: SGHAT, FQNNGV. TCRdb re-called the 5' RACE reads with MiXCR, one entry per CDR3 protein. This table holds about 720,000 distinct CDR3 sequences, around a sixth found once. Study results and limitations: Reduced insertions were recorded for abundant cord blood beta clonotypes, with no such pattern in memory repertoires.

Another study also made use of these data, one on T cells expressing NK-cell markers.

The sample comprised PBMCs. The J gene is TRBJ2-3, the V gene TRBV11-2; a weak D match, TRBD2 (5 bases). The receptor was isolated from a woman between 18 and 29 years old in good health. The CDR3 reads CASRSGGDTQYF. DNA for the CDR3: TGTGCCAGCAGGTCCGGAGGAGATACGCAGTATTTT.